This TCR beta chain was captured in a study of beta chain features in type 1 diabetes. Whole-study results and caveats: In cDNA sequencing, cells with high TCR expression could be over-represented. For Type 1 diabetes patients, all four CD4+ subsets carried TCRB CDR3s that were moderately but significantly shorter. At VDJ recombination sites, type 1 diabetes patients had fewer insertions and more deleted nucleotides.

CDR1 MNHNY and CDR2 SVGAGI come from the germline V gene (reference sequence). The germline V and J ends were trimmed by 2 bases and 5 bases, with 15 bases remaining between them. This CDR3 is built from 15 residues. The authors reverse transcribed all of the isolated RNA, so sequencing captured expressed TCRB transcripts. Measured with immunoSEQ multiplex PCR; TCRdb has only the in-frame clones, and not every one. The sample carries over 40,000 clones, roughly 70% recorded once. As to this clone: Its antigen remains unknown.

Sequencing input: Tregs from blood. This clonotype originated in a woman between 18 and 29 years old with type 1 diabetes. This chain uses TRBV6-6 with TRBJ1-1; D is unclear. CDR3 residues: CASSYDGPRGTEAFF. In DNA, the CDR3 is TGTGCCAGCAGTTACGACGGGCCCAGAGGGACTGAAGCTTTCTTT.